This TCR beta chain was observed in a study of OX40 agonist ivuxolimab in advanced cancers. Across the study: Participants, around 80% male, averaged 60 years of age, ranging from about 23 to 80. Study observations and caveats: Nonresponders included some who also had low normalized T-cell clonal expansion. Expanded peripheral T cell antigen specificity was not determined. The 0.1-3.0 mg/kg partial responders had among the lowest clonal expansion.

This CDR3 is built from 16 residues. V was clipped by 3 bases and J by 5 bases, with 17 bases between them. Germline V lookup: CDR1 LNHNV, CDR2 YYDKDF (reference sequence). To note about this clone: Its antigen is unidentified.

TCRdb's copy holds only in-frame clones and misses some; the assay was immunoSEQ multiplex PCR. The profile shows around 63,000 clones, nearly 95% of them singletons. This sequence was found in an adult with an advanced solid tumor such as melanoma, head and neck, liver or kidney cancer. The sample here was CD4+ or CD8+ T cells sorted from blood, taken in a trial of the OX40 agonist ivuxolimab. This rearrangement joins TRBV15 to TRBJ1-5; D unresolved. The CDR3 loop is CATSSTGSGRYQPQHF. The CDR3 DNA follows: TGTGCCACCAGCAGTACCGGGTCTGGGAGGTATCAGCCCCAGCATTTT.